This TCR beta chain was recovered during a study of T-cell reconstitution after alpha-beta-depleted transplantation in children. Findings and caveats of the study: Several hundred graft clones that had expanded were reportedly the source of alpha-beta T cells about two months after transplant. A year post-transplant, T-cell counts and diversity derived mostly from newly produced T cells. Some patients owed their high day-60 TCRbeta diversity to surviving recipient T cells and thymic progenitors.

Construction of the TCRbeta library involved unique molecular identifiers. TCRdb redid the calling of the PCR reads with MiXCR, one entry per CDR3 protein. Here the sample spans 450,000 to 700,000 distinct CDR3 sequences, roughly 27% being singletons. Germline loops: CDR1 DFQATT, CDR2 SNEGSKA (reference sequence). Unmatched junction bases numbered 13, after V lost 6 bases and J lost 6 bases. The CDR3 sequence is 16 residues long. Points on this clonotype: The antigen is unknown.

The TCR originated in a boy less than two years old with Wiskott-Aldrich syndrome, due to receive a stem cell transplant. The input for sequencing was PBMCs, taken before TCRalphabeta/CD19-depleted stem cell transplant. The V and J genes are TRBV20-1 and TRBJ2-1; TRBD2 aligns across 11 bases. In DNA form, the CDR3 reads TGCAGTGCATCTCCTCCGGGACTAGCGGCCGGCAATGAGCAGTTCTTC. This gives the protein CSASPPGLAAGNEQFF.